The 10 T cell receptor beta chains given below trace back to one sample, sequenced in a study of blood T cells in healthy people across ages. The second PCR ran 7 to 11 cycles with a sample-barcoded 5' primer and J-beta primers. TCRdb itself ran the 5' RACE reads through MiXCR, one entry per CDR3 protein. The sample shows about 670,000 distinct CDR3 sequences, more than 45% of them seen only once. The sequenced sample was blood. The receptors originated from an elderly woman in good health.

This clonotype appeared once. The V and J genes are TRBV20-1 and TRBJ2-1, with D uncertain. Germline loops: CDR1 DFQATT, CDR2 SNEGSKA (reference sequence). With 0 bases removed from V and 6 bases from J, the gap between germline ends came to 21 bases. CDR3 length: 17 residues. CDR3 coding DNA: TGCAGTGCTAGAGACGATATGACCCCCAGATCCCCCAATGAGCAGTTCTTC. Amino acids: CSARDDMTPRSPNEQFF.

The sample holds a few counts of this clonotype. The chain is built from TRBV7-2 and TRBJ2-5; 9 bases agree with TRBD1. The CDR3 has 15 amino acids. V was pared by 5 bases and J by 4 bases, with 8 bases of the junction left unmatched. Germline values: CDR1 SGHTA, CDR2 FQGNSA. The CDR3 coding sequence is TGTGCCAGCAGCCTCAGCGGGACAGGGACAGAGACCCAGTACTTC. Its protein product is CASSLSGTGTETQYF.

Ten or more counts support this clonotype. CDR3 loop: CASSLGARGTYEQYF. DNA of the CDR3: TGCGCCAGCAGCTTAGGGGCCCGGGGGACCTACGAGCAGTACTTC. The gene calls are TRBV5-1 and TRBJ2-7, with D possibly TRBD2 on 6 matching bases. Trimming pared 2 bases from V and 2 bases from J, leaving 14 bases between. The CDR3 has 15 residues. Germline V gene sequence: CDR1 SGHRS, CDR2 YFSETQ.

In DNA form, the CDR3 reads TGTGCCAGCAGCCTCAGAGGGGCAGTTATGGATGAGCAGTTCTTC. Residues: CASSLRGAVMDEQFF. The V gene is TRBV7-2, the J gene TRBJ2-1, with D perhaps being TRBD1 or TRBD2 (5 bases each). Deletions cut 5 bases from V and 8 bases from J, with 19 bases between. This CDR3 is 15 amino acids long. Germline loops: CDR1 SGHTA, CDR2 FQGNSA.

This clonotype was detected only a few times. Being one base from a much bigger clone, this may be a read error. This chain connects TRBV5-1 to TRBJ2-1, with D possibly TRBD1 on 6 matching bases. V lost 0 bases and J 2 bases, leaving 15 bases between the germline ends. The germline gives CDR1 SGHRS, CDR2 YFSETQ. The CDR3 runs to 17 residues. DNA of the CDR3: TGCGCCAGCAGCTTGGGATCCGACAGGCGGCCCTACAATGAGCAGTTCTTC. This sequence encodes CASSLGSDRRPYNEQFF.

The genes are TRBV15 and TRBJ1-1; weak D call: TRBD1 (5 bases). The CDR3 contains 13 residues. Germline CDR1 LNHNV, CDR2 YYDKDF (reference sequence). Trimming shortened V by 4 bases and J by 2 bases, and 8 bases separated the two germline ends. CDR3 in amino acids: CATSKDKNTEAFF. In DNA, the CDR3 is TGTGCCACCAGCAAGGACAAAAACACTGAAGCTTTCTTT. The whole variable domain, filled in from reference TRBV15 and TRBJ1-1, reads DAMVIQNPRYQVTQFGKPVTLSCSQTLNHNVMYWYQQKSSQAPKLLFHYYDKDFNNEADTPDNFQSRRPNTSFCFLDIRSPGLGDTAMYLCATSKDKNTEAFFGQGTRLTVV.

This clonotype was seen once. A read error may be the cause here, since a much bigger clone is one base away. The rearrangement links TRBV20-1 to TRBJ2-7; D gene uncertain. The CDR3 contains 15 residues. With 0 bases removed from V and 7 bases from J, the gap between germline ends came to 19 bases. Germline V gene data show CDR1 as DFQATT and CDR2 as SNEGSKA (reference sequence). CDR3 sequence reads: CSARESASSYNEQYF. In DNA, the CDR3 is TGCAGTGCTAGAGAGAGCGCGAGCTCCTACAATGAGCAGTACTTC.

This clonotype was counted many times. The chain joins TRBV4-2 to TRBJ2-5; 7 bases fit TRBD2. This CDR3 has 17 amino acids. Trimming cost V 0 bases and J 2 bases; bases outside gene matches: 9. Germline CDR1 reads LGHNA; CDR2 reads YNFKEQ. CDR3 nucleotides: TGTGCCAGCAGCCAAGATGCCCCCTCTAGCGGACAAGAGACCCAGTACTTC. Translation: CASSQDAPSSGQETQYF.

Only one count was recorded for this clonotype. This chain links TRBV9 with TRBJ2-7; tentative D call: TRBD2 (6 bases). V shed 0 bases and J shed 2 bases, with 15 bases lying between them. CDR1 SGDLS and CDR2 YYNGEE come from the germline V gene. This CDR3 comprises 16 residues. The CDR3 loop reads CASSVGRGGGTYEQYF. CDR3 DNA sequence: TGTGCCAGCAGCGTAGGACGGGGCGGAGGGACCTACGAGCAGTACTTC.

The chain recombines TRBV12-3 or TRBV12-4 with TRBJ2-3; D gene unclear. Trimming left V 5 bases short and J 3 bases short, with 15 bases between. The CDR3 has 15 amino acids. CDR3 residues: CASSTRRVITDTQYF. In DNA form, the CDR3 reads TGTGCCAGCAGTACCCGGAGAGTGATTACAGATACGCAGTATTTT.